A selection of T cell receptor beta chains follows, all from one sample in a study of T cells in Graves' hyperthyroidism and ophthalmopathy. Via MiXCR, TCRdb re-called the multiplex PCR reads, giving one row per CDR3 protein. The sample lists about 540,000 distinct CDR3 sequences, around 45% occurring once. Sequencing was performed on peripheral blood or thyroid tissue (not recorded which). Source of these receptors: a woman in her late teens or twenties with Graves' hyperthyroidism. Both conserved end residues are trimmed from each CDR3.

V gene | CDR3 protein
TRBV25-1 | ASTPQGIYGYT
TRBV10-3 | AGSGVGGELF
TRBV6-6 | ASSYPGHGYT
TRBV12-1 | ASSFAGGVGNEAF
TRBV6-7 | ASSYSTGSGKPQH
TRBV10-3 | AISDGLANYGYT
TRBV20-1 | SSFRQDRSGNTIY
TRBV29-1 | SARQGGTNQPQH
TRBV12-5 | ASGTREDYGYT
TRBV30 | ALSWGY
TRBV12-3/TRBV12-4 | ASNRQGAEAF
TRBV9 | ASSVETGELF
TRBV20-1 | SGGYYNEQF
TRBV12-3/TRBV12-4 | ASSSVETPGGYT
TRBV3-1 | ASSEGRPRNTGELF
TRBV12-3/TRBV12-4 | ASSLLGGGFYNEQF
TRBV2 | ASTCSGSITGELF
TRBV7-9 | ASSSPSGRNTGELF
TRBV10-3 | AISDRDTGELF
TRBV12-3/TRBV12-4 | ASRDLGTGTYEQY
TRBV7-9 | ASSFRGAGLGPNDEKLF
TRBV30 | AWSGAASEETQH
TRBV15 | ATSGGLVLF
TRBV5-1 | ASSRAVEQF
TRBV19 | ASSIDPAGGSYEQY
TRBV19 | ASSIPGQGAF
TRBV12-5 | ASGLYTGELF
TRBV7-6 | ASSLASGRTNTEAF
TRBV2 | ASMFGGGYNVLT
TRBV29-1 | SPSRADGYT
TRBV7-3 | ASSSPGVAYNSPLH
TRBV19 | ASSIVGRVTVSAEAF
TRBV7-3 | ASARLAWQSYEQY
TRBV3-1 | ASSSSIREQY
TRBV5-6 | ASSFVSSYNSPLH
TRBV9 | ASSHSGGSGNTIY
TRBV20-1 | SASTRWMNTEAF
TRBV7-9 | ASSQGREANEQF
TRBV20-1 | SAREQVNTEAF
TRBV6-6 | ASSYSGDVIEAF
TRBV7-2 | ASSRDYTSYEQY
TRBV7-2 | ASSNREANYGYT
TRBV7-9 | ASSLAQGLLYNEQF
TRBV29-1 | SVESTGSDTEAF
TRBV15 | AASRDMGTGNEKLF
TRBV7-2 | ASSTRTTLGYGYT
TRBV20-1 | SASTAGVEEAF
TRBV20-1 | SARQGAGYT
TRBV19 | ASRDRPGGDEQY
TRBV13 | ASSFPTIEGGTDTQY
TRBV9 | ASSVQGTDYGYT
TRBV6-4 | ASSRKGGDYGYT
TRBV7-6 | ASRGVGTDTQY
TRBV6-4 | ASSVSAGAHGYT
TRBV24-1 | ATSDTGGSYNEQF
TRBV29-1 | SVDRGDETQY
TRBV29-1 | SKEQGAVRSGYT